A selection of T cell receptor beta chains follows, all from one sample in a study of blood T cell repertoires in COVID-19. Profiled with immunoSEQ multiplex PCR; TCRdb holds only in-frame clones, not every one. Found here are some 210,000 clones, 81% of them singletons; the top ten hold around 10%. Sequencing input: PBMCs or T cells enriched from blood (not recorded which). The receptors derive from a woman aged 45-59 years with acute COVID-19. Both conserved end residues are part of each CDR3. D genes are given only for firm matches. Clone size is shown for a subset of rows, as once, few, many or a class of expanded clone.

NA | TRBJ2-7 | TRBV6-5 | TRBD2 | TGTGCCAGCAGTCCTCGGGAGGGGAGCTACGAGCAGTACTTC | CASSPREGSYEQYF
NA | TRBJ2-7 | TRBV4-1 | NA | TGCGCCAGCAGCCAAGTCGACTTGGGGCTAATTTCGGGCGAGCAGTACTTC | CASSQVDLGLISGEQYF
NA | TRBJ2-7 | TRBV20-1 | NA | TGCAGTGCTAGTTGGGGGGGCACCTACGAGCAGTACTTC | CSASWGGTYEQYF
NA | TRBJ2-4 | TRBV6-5 | NA | TGTGCCAGCGCCGGGGACATAGCCAAAAACATTCAGTACTTC | CASAGDIAKNIQYF
NA | TRBJ2-5 | TRBV24-1 | NA | TGTGCCACCAGTGATCCCTCAAGCCGGTTAGAGACCCAGTACTTC | CATSDPSSRLETQYF
NA | TRBJ1-1 | TRBV12-3/TRBV12-4 | NA | TGTGCCAGCAGTCCGAGGAACACTGAAGCTTTCTTT | CASSPRNTEAFF
NA | TRBJ1-5 | TRBV21-1 | NA | TGTGCCAGCAGCAGGACAGGGGGCAGGTGGGAGAAACAGCCCCAGCATTTT | CASSRTGGRWEKQPQHF
once | TRBJ1-5 | TRBV12-3/TRBV12-4 | NA | TGTGCCAGCAGTTGGGGGGACAATCAGCCCCAGCATTTT | CASSWGDNQPQHF
NA | TRBJ2-7 | TRBV7-9 | TRBD2 | TGTGCCAGCAGCACAGGAGCACTAGCGCGCGAGCAGTACTTC | CASSTGALAREQYF
NA | TRBJ2-6 | TRBV6-1 | NA | TGTGCCAGCAGTGAATCTGGGGGCAGTGCTGGGGCCAACGTCCTGACTTTC | CASSESGGSAGANVLTF
NA | TRBJ1-3 | TRBV7-2 | NA | TGTGCCAGCAGCTTATGGGCCAGCTCTGGAAACACCATATATTTT | CASSLWASSGNTIYF
NA | TRBJ2-3 | TRBV3-1/TRBV3-2 | NA | TGTGCCAGCAGCCAAGAGGGGCGGACTACCAGCACAGATACGCAGTATTTT | CASSQEGRTTSTDTQYF
NA | TRBJ2-2 | TRBV5-4 | NA | TGTGCCAGCAGCCTGATAACGGGGACTGGCACCGGGGAGCTGTTTTTT | CASSLITGTGTGELFF
NA | TRBJ2-1 | TRBV18 | NA | TGTGCCGGAAAACGAGACGGGGGAAGGGGCAATGAGCAGTTCTTC | CAGKRDGGRGNEQFF
NA | TRBJ1-2 | TRBV30 | NA | TGTGCCTGGAATTGGCGGACTAACTATGGCTACACCTTC | CAWNWRTNYGYTF
NA | TRBJ2-2 | TRBV19 | TRBD2 | TGTGCCAGTACTCCGGGACTAGCGGGTATAGTAGGCACCGGGGAGCTGTTTTTT | CASTPGLAGIVGTGELFF
NA | TRBJ1-2 | TRBV28 | TRBD1 | TGTGCCAGCAGTTCGAATACAGGGGAAGGACGTGGCTACACCTTC | CASSSNTGEGRGYTF
NA | TRBJ2-1 | TRBV30 | NA | TGTGCCTGGTGTAGGCGGGGGCCCTACAATGAGCAGTTCTTC | CAWCRRGPYNEQFF
NA | TRBJ2-6 | TRBV28 | TRBD1 | TGTGCCAGCAGCGGAAGACCGGGACAGGGACCGCTCGCGGCCAACGTCCTGACTTTC | CASSGRPGQGPLAANVLTF
NA | TRBJ1-6 | TRBV7-2 | TRBD1 | TGTGCCAGCAGACCACAGGGGTTCAATTCACCCCTCCACTTT | CASRPQGFNSPLHF
NA | TRBJ1-2 | TRBV11-2 | NA | TGTGCCAGCAGCCTTCAAATGACAGCTAACTATGGCTACACCTTC | CASSLQMTANYGYTF
many | TRBJ1-1 | TRBV12-5 | NA | TGTGCTAGTGGTTCGGGGACATCAGCTTTCTTT | CASGSGTSAFF
NA | TRBJ1-2 | TRBV5-1 | NA | TGCGCCAGCAGCTTTTCAGAAAACTATGGCTACACCTTC | CASSFSENYGYTF
NA | TRBJ1-3 | TRBV7-2 | TRBD1 | TGTGCCAGCAGCTTAAGTACAGGGGACACATCCACCATATATTTT | CASSLSTGDTSTIYF
NA | TRBJ2-5 | TRBV4-2 | TRBD1 | TGTGCCAGCAGCCAAGGAGGATGGACAGGGGAGAGGGTCAAGCCCCAAGAGACCCAGTACTTC | CASSQGGWTGERVKPQETQYF
NA | TRBJ1-1 | TRBV5-6 | NA | TGTGCCAGCAGCCCGGAGGGTCGGGGAGCGGTGGCGGGCACTGAAGCTTTCTTT | CASSPEGRGAVAGTEAFF
NA | TRBJ1-6 | TRBV28 | TRBD1 | TGTGCCAGCAGTTTGAGTCAGGGGGCATCCTATTCACCCCTCCACTTT | CASSLSQGASYSPLHF
NA | TRBJ2-6 | TRBV27 | NA | TGTGCCAGCAGTTTACAGGGTTCTTGGGGGGCCAACGTCCTGACTTTC | CASSLQGSWGANVLTF
NA | TRBJ1-6 | TRBV7-2 | NA | TGTGCCAGCAGCTCACAGGGTACTAATTCACCCCTCCACTTT | CASSSQGTNSPLHF
NA | TRBJ1-2 | TRBV28 | NA | TGTGCCAGCAGTCGGCGCGGGGGTAACTATGGCTACACCTTC | CASSRRGGNYGYTF
NA | TRBJ1-6 | TRBV14 | NA | TGTGCCAGCAGCCAAGGAGGAGGAAGGGTCGGTTCACCCCTCCACTTT | CASSQGGGRVGSPLHF
few | TRBJ2-7 | TRBV5-5 | NA | TGTGCCAGCAGCTTGCGGCCGCAGACAGGACCTCCCGACTCCTACGAGCAGTACTTC | CASSLRPQTGPPDSYEQYF
NA | TRBJ1-2 | TRBV28 | NA | TGTGCCAGTCGGGAGGGCTCTAACTATGGCTACACCTTC | CASREGSNYGYTF
once | TRBJ2-5 | TRBV15 | NA | TGTGCCACCAGAAGGGTGCTAACAGCGGCTCAAGAGACCCAGTACTTC | CATRRVLTAAQETQYF
once | TRBJ2-7 | TRBV9 | NA | TGTCGGGGAGACTGCTACGAGCAGTACTTC | CRGDCYEQYF
few | TRBJ1-5 | TRBV3-1/TRBV3-2 | TRBD1 | TGTGCCAGCAGCCAAGATCCAGGGGGCAGTCAGCCCCAGCATTTT | CASSQDPGGSQPQHF
NA | TRBJ1-1 | TRBV28 | NA | TGTGCCAGCTTCACGCGAGTCACTGAAGCTTTCTTT | CASFTRVTEAFF
NA | TRBJ1-5 | TRBV11-2 | NA | TGTGCCAGCAGCTTAGATGGGACATGGAATCAGCCCCAGCATTTT | CASSLDGTWNQPQHF
NA | TRBJ1-1 | TRBV2 | NA | TGTGCCAGCAGCCGAGAGGCGAACACTGAAGCTTTCTTT | CASSREANTEAFF
NA | TRBJ1-2 | TRBV29-1 | TRBD1 | TGCAGCGTTGGGACAGGATCGGGGGCTAACTATGGCTACACCTTC | CSVGTGSGANYGYTF
NA | TRBJ2-5 | TRBV10-3 | TRBD1 | TGTGCCATCAGGGGGACAGGGGGCGACCAAGAGACCCAGTACTTC | CAIRGTGGDQETQYF
NA | TRBJ2-7 | TRBV5-4 | TRBD1 | TGTGCCAGCAGCCGGGACAGCTACGAGCAGTACTTC | CASSRDSYEQYF
NA | TRBJ2-3 | TRBV5-1 | TRBD2 | TGCGCCAGCAGTAGGACTAGCGGGAACCAGAATACGCAGTATTTT | CASSRTSGNQNTQYF
NA | TRBJ1-2 | TRBV5-8 | NA | TGTGCCAGCAGCTGGGGCGGGACGGGCGACTATGGCTACACCTTC | CASSWGGTGDYGYTF
NA | TRBJ2-5 | TRBV28 | NA | TGTGCCAGCAGTTCCCGGCGGGCAGCTCAAGAGACCCAGTACTTC | CASSSRRAAQETQYF